This T cell receptor beta chain emerged from a study of regulatory T cells in long-lasting Graves disease. According to the study, TCR beta libraries were built with iRepertoire HTBI primers and CDR3-region Arm-PCR. TCRdb reprocessed the multiplex PCR reads via MiXCR and lists one record per CDR3 protein. The profile shows roughly 560,000 distinct CDR3 sequences, 15% to 20% of them singletons. The CDR3 is 13 amino acids. Looked up from germline, CDR1 is ENHRY and CDR2 is SYGVKD. The V and J ends lost 2 bases and 4 bases respectively, with 6 bases between them. Indicated time point: newly diagnosed GD, antithyroid drugs for less than 3 months. The TCR library was prepared using RNA isolated from PBMCs. A roughly 8.6-milliliter sample of peripheral blood was drawn into EDTA tubes. This clonotype was counted at least ten times. Another study also made use of these data, one on T cells in Graves' hyperthyroidism and ophthalmopathy. That paper states: Stable Graves' hyperthyroidism denoted no ophthalmopathy progression over 18 months. The HTBI set primed first-round TCR CDR3 RT-PCR.

The rearrangement uses TRBV10-3 and TRBJ1-5, with D hard to call. The receptor was derived from a woman aged 35-60 years with Graves disease. The sample in question was peripheral blood mononuclear cells (PBMCs), obtained at new diagnosis, from a patient treated with antithyroid drugs. The DNA for the CDR3 is TGTGCCATCAGTGAGGCGGAGAATCAGCCCCAGCATTTT. It yields the protein CAISEAENQPQHF.